This TCR beta chain was sequenced during a study of T cell repertoires in ileal Crohn's disease. Background on the study: Postoperative therapy was given to about half: about a dozen thiopurines, around 20 anti-TNF agents. Study-wide results and limits: Clonality above 26.8% at surgery always came with endoscopic recurrence. Compared with non-smokers, active smokers at surgery showed more clonal expansions.

Notes on this clone: Antigen: not known.

Trimming took off 3 bases at V and 7 bases at J, with 7 bases between the two ends. Germline V gene lookup returns CDR1 ENHRY and CDR2 SYGVKD. The CDR3 totals 12 residues. Sequencing used immunoSEQ multiplex PCR; TCRdb keeps in-frame clones, though not all of them. Here the sample spans 4,000 or so clones, roughly 83% being singletons. This clonotype originated in an adult with Crohn's disease. Material: ileal tissue. The chain has TRBV10-3 and TRBJ2-1; possibly TRBD1 for D (6 bases). The CDR3 bases are TGTGCCATCAGTGAAACAGGGAATGAGCAGTTCTTC. Protein product: CAISETGNEQFF.